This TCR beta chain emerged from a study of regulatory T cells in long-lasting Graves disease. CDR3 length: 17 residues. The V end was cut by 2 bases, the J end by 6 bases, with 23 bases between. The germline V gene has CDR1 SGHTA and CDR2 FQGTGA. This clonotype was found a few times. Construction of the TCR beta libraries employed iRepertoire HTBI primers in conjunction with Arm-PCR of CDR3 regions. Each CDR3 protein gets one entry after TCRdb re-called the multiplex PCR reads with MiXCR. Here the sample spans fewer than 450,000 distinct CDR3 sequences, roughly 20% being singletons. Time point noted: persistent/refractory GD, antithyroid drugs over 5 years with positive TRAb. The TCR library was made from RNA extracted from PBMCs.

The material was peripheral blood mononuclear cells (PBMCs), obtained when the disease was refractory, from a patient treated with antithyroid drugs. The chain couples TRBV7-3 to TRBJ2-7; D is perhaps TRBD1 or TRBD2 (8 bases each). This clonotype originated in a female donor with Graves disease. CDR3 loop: CASSLRQGTRSVCEQYF. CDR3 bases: TGTGCCAGCAGCTTACGACAGGGGACTAGATCGGTTTGCGAGCAGTACTTC.